Listed below are T cell receptor beta chains from one sample, sequenced in a study of blood T cell repertoires in COVID-19. The assay was immunoSEQ multiplex PCR, and TCRdb's table has in-frame clones only and misses some. The table has approximately 250,000 clones, roughly 84% seen once. The sample comprised peripheral blood. The source is a human donor in a cohort sampled during active COVID-19. CDR3s include the opening cysteine and the closing phenylalanine or tryptophan. A D gene is named only where the DNA matches it firmly. Clone size is not always given. Where it is, it says once, few, many or a class for expanded clones.

D	size	V	J	DNA	CDR3
TRBD1	.	TRBV24-1	TRBJ2-6	TGTGCCACCAGTGACGCGGACAGGGGTTCCTCTGGGGCCAACGTCCTGACTTTC	CATSDADRGSSGANVLTF
.	.	TRBV5-6	TRBJ1-5	TGTGCCAGCAGCTTAAGGGGACTCAACGGATCACCCCAGCATTTT	CASSLRGLNGSPQHF
TRBD1	.	TRBV5-6	TRBJ2-3	TGTGCCAGCAGCTTGGCGGGACAGGTGCTGGCAGATACGCAGTATTTT	CASSLAGQVLADTQYF
.	.	TRBV7-3	TRBJ2-2	TGTGCCAGCAGCTCCGCTCAGAACGGGGAGCTGTTTTTT	CASSSAQNGELFF
TRBD1	.	TRBV27	TRBJ2-5	TGTGCCAGCAGTTTAAGGACAGGCCAAGAGACCCAGTACTTC	CASSLRTGQETQYF
.	.	TRBV2	TRBJ2-3	TGTGCCAGCAGTGAAGGAAGCGCGACGCAGTATTTT	CASSEGSATQYF
.	.	TRBV3-1/TRBV3-2	TRBJ1-5	TGTGCCAGCAGCCAAGGGCAGGGTGGTCAGCCCCAGCATTTT	CASSQGQGGQPQHF
.	.	TRBV28	TRBJ1-1	TGTGCCAGCAGCCGGACCGTCCCACAGGGCTCTGAAGCTTTCTTT	CASSRTVPQGSEAFF
.	.	TRBV19	TRBJ1-6	TGTGCCAGTAGGGAACAGGGTGAGGCTCTCAATTCACCCCTCCACTTT	CASREQGEALNSPLHF
TRBD1	few	TRBV2	TRBJ2-5	TGTGCCAGCACGTCAGGGGGCTGGGACCGGACCCAGTACTTC	CASTSGGWDRTQYF
.	.	TRBV7-9	TRBJ1-2	TGTGCCAGCAGCCCAGGATACTATGGCTACACCTTC	CASSPGYYGYTF
.	.	TRBV5-8	TRBJ2-3	TGTGCCAGCAGCTTGAGTGGCAGGGGAAGCACAGATACGCAGTATTTT	CASSLSGRGSTDTQYF
.	.	TRBV7-9	TRBJ2-7	TGTGCCAGCAGCTTCGCCAGCGAGCAGTACTTC	CASSFASEQYF
.	.	TRBV10-1	TRBJ2-1	TGCGCCAGCAGTTACGGGGGAGAGCAGTTCTTC	CASSYGGEQFF
TRBD1	once	TRBV27	TRBJ2-3	TGTGCCAGCAGTTACAACAGGGGAAAGGATACGCAGTATTTT	CASSYNRGKDTQYF
.	.	TRBV9	TRBJ2-2	TGTGCCAGCAGCGTACTCTCCGGGGTCACCGGGGAGCTGTTTTTT	CASSVLSGVTGELFF
TRBD2	few	TRBV9	TRBJ2-7	TGTGCCAGCAGCGTAGGCGCAGCGGGAGGGGTCTACGAGCAGTACTTC	CASSVGAAGGVYEQYF
TRBD1	.	TRBV7-2	TRBJ1-3	TGTGCCAGCAGCGCGTACCCCTGGCAGGGGGTCTCTGGAAACACCATATATTTT	CASSAYPWQGVSGNTIYF
TRBD1	.	TRBV5-8	TRBJ2-3	TGTGCCAGCAGCTTGGGACAGGGGCTCACAGATACGCAGTATTTT	CASSLGQGLTDTQYF
.	.	TRBV19	TRBJ2-7	TGTGCCAGTAGTATCCCCAACTACGAGCAGTACTTC	CASSIPNYEQYF
.	.	TRBV5-6	TRBJ2-1	TGTGCCAGCAGCTTGGATGGACGGGGCTACAATGAGCAGTTCTTC	CASSLDGRGYNEQFF
.	.	TRBV27	TRBJ1-5	TGTGCCAGACCAGAAGACAGCGATAGCAATCAGCCCCAGCATTTT	CARPEDSDSNQPQHF
TRBD2	.	TRBV7-2	TRBJ2-1	TGTGCCAGCAGCTTAGGACTAGCGGGGGGGCCCCAGAATGAGCAGTTCTTC	CASSLGLAGGPQNEQFF
TRBD1	.	TRBV7-9	TRBJ2-7	TGTGCCAGCAGTTTCCGGGACAGGGGGCCGAACGAGCAGTACTTC	CASSFRDRGPNEQYF
TRBD1	once	TRBV3-1/TRBV3-2	TRBJ1-2	TGTGCCAGCAGGGATCCGGGACAGGGAGGGTATGGCTACACCTTC	CASRDPGQGGYGYTF
.	.	TRBV3-1/TRBV3-2	TRBJ2-3	TGTGCCAGCAGCCAAGATTTAAGAGCAGATACGCAGTATTTT	CASSQDLRADTQYF
TRBD2	.	TRBV5-1	TRBJ2-3	TGCGCCAGCAGCTTGGGACTAGCGGGCACAGATACGCAGTATTTT	CASSLGLAGTDTQYF
TRBD1	.	TRBV3-1/TRBV3-2	TRBJ1-1	TGTGCCAGCAGCCTTTTTGGGACAGGGAACACTGAAGCTTTCTTT	CASSLFGTGNTEAFF
.	.	TRBV12-3/TRBV12-4	TRBJ1-1	TGTGCCAGCAGCCTTACAGCGAACACTGAAGCTTTCTTT	CASSLTANTEAFF
TRBD1	.	TRBV10-3	TRBJ1-5	TGTGCCATCAGTGAGTGGGGGCCGGGACAGGGGAACAATCAGCCCCAGCATTTT	CAISEWGPGQGNNQPQHF
.	.	TRBV2	TRBJ1-2	TGTGCCAGCAGTGAGGACAGAGCTAACTATGGCTACACCTTC	CASSEDRANYGYTF
.	.	TRBV19	TRBJ1-2	TGTGCCAGTAGTATAGGGACTTGGGGCTACACCTTC	CASSIGTWGYTF
TRBD1	once	TRBV19	TRBJ1-1	TGTGCCAGTAGCGTAACAGGGGGCGCCTACACTGAAGCTTTCTTT	CASSVTGGAYTEAFF
.	few	TRBV12-2	TRBJ2-2	TGTGCAAGTCGCCCCCAAAGGCCCAGGACTAGCGGTAACACCGGGGAGCTGTTTTTT	CASRPQRPRTSGNTGELFF
.	.	TRBV6-6	TRBJ1-2	TGTGCCAGCAGTTACGAGGGTCGGGGGGCGATTGGCTACACCTTC	CASSYEGRGAIGYTF
TRBD1	.	TRBV5-1	TRBJ1-4	TGCGCCAGCAAGGGACAGCAACCAACTAATGAAAAACTGTTTTTT	CASKGQQPTNEKLFF
TRBD1	.	TRBV5-5	TRBJ2-2	TGTGCCAGCAGCCCCGCGACAGGGGCAACCGGGGAGCTGTTTTTT	CASSPATGATGELFF
.	.	TRBV6-5	TRBJ1-1	TGTGCCAGCAGCAGATCCAGGGCAAATGGTGAAGCTTTCTTT	CASSRSRANGEAFF
TRBD2	.	TRBV19	TRBJ2-3	TGTGCCAGTAGTATCTCCGGGACTAGCGGGAGCACAGATACGCAGTATTTT	CASSISGTSGSTDTQYF
.	.	TRBV7-6	TRBJ1-5	TGTGCCAGCAGCACCAGCCCTGTGAGGGGCAATCAGCCCCAGCATTTT	CASSTSPVRGNQPQHF
TRBD1	.	TRBV28	TRBJ2-7	TGTGCCAGCAGATTGACAGGGGTATACGAGCAGTACTTC	CASRLTGVYEQYF
.	.	TRBV19	TRBJ2-5	TGTGCCAGTAGTATAACAGGGTCCCTGGGCCAAGAGACCCAGTACTTC	CASSITGSLGQETQYF
.	once	TRBV6-1	TRBJ1-3	TGTGCCAGCAGTGAAGCAGCGGGGGCCTCTGGAAACACCATATATTTT	CASSEAAGASGNTIYF
.	.	TRBV7-8	TRBJ2-5	TGTGCCAGCAGCCTTGTCCCCACAGACTACCTCGTAAAGACCCAGTACTTC	CASSLVPTDYLVKTQYF
.	.	TRBV6-5	TRBJ2-1	TGTGCCAGCAGTCCTGATAGAGCACCCAACAATGAGCAGTTCTTC	CASSPDRAPNNEQFF
.	.	TRBV2	TRBJ1-4	TGTGCCAGCAGACCACAGAACCTGGGGCCTGAAAAACTGTTTTTT	CASRPQNLGPEKLFF
.	.	TRBV4-2	TRBJ2-7	TGTGCCAGCAGCCAAGCCCTCGACTTGGCCTACGAGCAGTACTTC	CASSQALDLAYEQYF
TRBD1	.	TRBV7-2	TRBJ1-2	TGTGCCAGCAGCAAGACAGGGGATGGGTACTATGGCTACACCTTC	CASSKTGDGYYGYTF
TRBD1	.	TRBV6-5	TRBJ2-7	TGTGCCAGCAGCCGGGGACAGCTTTACGAGCAGTACTTC	CASSRGQLYEQYF
.	.	TRBV20-1	TRBJ1-2	TGCAGTGCTAGGGAACGGGATGGCTACACCTTC	CSARERDGYTF
TRBD1	few	TRBV7-9	TRBJ2-7	TGTGCCAGCAGCCGAGGACAGGGGCGAGAGCAGTACTTC	CASSRGQGREQYF
.	.	TRBV28	TRBJ1-1	TGTGCCAGCAGGACCGCAGGGGTTTTAGTGACTGAAGCTTTCTTT	CASRTAGVLVTEAFF
TRBD1	.	TRBV4-1	TRBJ2-5	TGCGCCAGCAGCCAAGGGGGACAGGGGGCATCAGAGACCCAGTACTTC	CASSQGGQGASETQYF
TRBD2	once	TRBV14	TRBJ2-3	TGTGCCAGCAGCCAAGGGGGACTAGCGGGAGCGGTGGGCAGGACAGATACGCAGTATTTT	CASSQGGLAGAVGRTDTQYF
TRBD1	.	TRBV5-1	TRBJ1-4	TGCGCCAGCAGCTCCGGACAGGGGAGAGGTGAAAAACTGTTTTTT	CASSSGQGRGEKLFF
.	.	TRBV6-4	TRBJ1-1	TGTGCCAGCAGTGCCGCCACAGGGTCAGAAGCTTTCTTT	CASSAATGSEAFF
TRBD1	.	TRBV25-1	TRBJ1-4	TGTGCCAGCAGTGAGTCTGGGACAGTTGAAAAACTGTTTTTT	CASSESGTVEKLFF